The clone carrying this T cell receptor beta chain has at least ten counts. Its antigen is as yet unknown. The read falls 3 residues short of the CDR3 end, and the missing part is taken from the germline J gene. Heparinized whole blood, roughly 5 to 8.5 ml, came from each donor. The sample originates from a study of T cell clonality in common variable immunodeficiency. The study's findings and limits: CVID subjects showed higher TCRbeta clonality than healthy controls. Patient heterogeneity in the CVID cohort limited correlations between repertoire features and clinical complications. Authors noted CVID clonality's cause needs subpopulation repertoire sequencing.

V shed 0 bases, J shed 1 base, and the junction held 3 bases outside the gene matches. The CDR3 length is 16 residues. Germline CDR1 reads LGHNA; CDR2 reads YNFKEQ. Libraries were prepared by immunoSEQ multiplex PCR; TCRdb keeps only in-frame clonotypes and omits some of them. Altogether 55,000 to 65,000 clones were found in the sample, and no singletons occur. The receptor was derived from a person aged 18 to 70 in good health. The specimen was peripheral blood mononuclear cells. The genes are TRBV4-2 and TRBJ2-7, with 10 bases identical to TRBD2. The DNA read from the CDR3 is TGTGCCAGCAGCCAAGATAGCGGGAGGCCTTCCTACGAG. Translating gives CASSQDSGRPSYE. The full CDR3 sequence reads CASSQDSGRPSYEQYF.